This T cell receptor (beta chain) is from a study of Graves' ophthalmopathy and Graves' hyperthyroidism. Broader study findings: Blood also carried most expanded thyroid clonotypes exceeding 0.001 frequency.

Germline loops: CDR1 DFQATT, CDR2 SNEGSKA (reference sequence). The CDR3 covers 14 residues. V shed 2 bases and J 3 bases; nucleotides not matched to a gene: 7. RNA transcripts yielded amplified TCR beta CDR3 regions. The first-round RT-PCR employed HTBI primers together with the Qiagen OneStep RT-PCR kit. A multiplex PCR was then performed as the second round. MiXCR was run by TCRdb on the multiplex PCR reads, yielding one entry per CDR3 protein. The sample includes over a million distinct CDR3 sequences, less than 45% of them seen just once. This clonotype occurred many times. Its matching antigen is unknown.

Material for sequencing was peripheral blood or thyroid tissue (not recorded which). The chain combines TRBV20-1 with TRBJ2-7; TRBD2 matches 7 bases. This sequence was found in an adult man with Graves' hyperthyroidism. CDR3 amino acids: CSARPMGDYYEQYF. Here the CDR3 DNA reads TGCAGTGCTAGACCAATGGGGGACTACTACGAGCAGTACTTC.